This is a list of T cell receptor beta chains from one sample in a study of CD4+ T cells in melanoma. Some clones are missing from TCRdb's copy, which holds only in-frame ones; the method was immunoSEQ multiplex PCR. The profile shows roughly 120,000 clones, around 92% of them singletons. Sequencing was performed on peripheral blood. The receptors here all came from a human donor with melanoma. The CDR3 runs from the conserved cysteine through the conserved F or W. The order of the fields is CDR3 length, V gene, J gene, D gene, CDR3 protein. D genes are given only for firm matches.

12	TRBV29-1	TRBJ1-2	NA	CSGEGGSEGYTF
13	TRBV7-3	TRBJ2-2	NA	CASSLLWAGELFF
14	TRBV5-6	TRBJ1-1	NA	CASSPTGLNTEAFF
14	TRBV2	TRBJ2-2	NA	CASQQGTNTGELFF
16	TRBV14	TRBJ2-7	TRBD2	CASSLKAGLGIYEQYF
15	TRBV28	TRBJ1-3	NA	CASSWGGGAGNTIYF
14	TRBV5-4	TRBJ2-3	NA	CASSLGSDADTQYF
16	TRBV19	TRBJ2-2	NA	CASSILFQGPTGELFF
17	TRBV4-3	TRBJ2-7	TRBD2	CASSQEISTSGSYEQYF
12	TRBV7-7	TRBJ2-2	TRBD1	CASSRQGGELFF
13	TRBV28	TRBJ2-5	TRBD2	CASSLAGGETQYF
18	TRBV4-1	TRBJ2-6	NA	CASSQAWTVSSGANVLTF
14	TRBV18	TRBJ2-7	TRBD2	CASSISGRPYEQYF
13	TRBV18	TRBJ1-1	NA	CASSPVSNTEAFF
16	TRBV6-5	TRBJ1-6	TRBD1	CASSYYLGQGRSPLHF
14	TRBV6-6	TRBJ2-7	TRBD1	CASRSTGTTYEQYF
15	TRBV7-2	TRBJ2-1	NA	CASSPAPGTNNEQFF
15	TRBV2	TRBJ2-7	TRBD2	CASSERGATSYEQYF
16	TRBV28	TRBJ2-7	NA	CASSSWGGRGSYEQYF
15	TRBV9	TRBJ2-3	NA	CASSAGHDYTDTQYF
15	TRBV4-2	TRBJ2-3	NA	CASSQVDSITDTQYF
13	TRBV5-6	TRBJ2-5	NA	CASSLVGQETQYF
15	TRBV5-1	TRBJ1-5	NA	CASSLGDHSNQPQHF
14	TRBV14	TRBJ2-7	NA	CASSQGSGSYEQYF
15	TRBV18	TRBJ2-7	TRBD1	CASSGAGTESYEQYF
16	TRBV6-7	TRBJ1-1	NA	CASSWRGRMMNTEAFF
12	TRBV7-2	TRBJ1-2	NA	CASSLGNYGYTF
15	TRBV28	TRBJ2-7	NA	CASTTSGENFGEQYF
16	TRBV27	TRBJ2-7	TRBD1	CASSLSVRGLGYEQYF
13	TRBV6-1	TRBJ1-2	NA	CASKGQTNYGYTF
14	TRBV7-6	TRBJ2-7	NA	CASSPSTGTNEQYF
16	TRBV7-2	TRBJ2-7	NA	CASSQRARAAPYEQYF
15	TRBV6-1	TRBJ1-2	TRBD1	CASSEAGTGDYGYTF
15	TRBV5-4	TRBJ2-2	NA	CASSFPGGGAVELFF
12	TRBV6-4	TRBJ2-7	NA	CASSARVHEQYF
14	TRBV18	TRBJ1-5	NA	CASSPAGGNQPQHF
15	TRBV9	TRBJ2-7	TRBD2	CASSVAAGGPYEQYF
15	TRBV19	TRBJ1-2	NA	CASSLSRGRGDGYTF